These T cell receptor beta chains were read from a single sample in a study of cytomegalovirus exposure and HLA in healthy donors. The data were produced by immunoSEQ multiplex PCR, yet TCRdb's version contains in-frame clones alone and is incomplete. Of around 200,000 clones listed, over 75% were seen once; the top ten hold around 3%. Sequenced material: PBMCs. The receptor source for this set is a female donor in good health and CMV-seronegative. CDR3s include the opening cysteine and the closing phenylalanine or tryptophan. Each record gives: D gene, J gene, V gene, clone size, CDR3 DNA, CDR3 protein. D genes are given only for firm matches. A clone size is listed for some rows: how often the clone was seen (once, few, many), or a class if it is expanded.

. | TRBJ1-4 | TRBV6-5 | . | TGTGCCAGCAGTTACTCGAACAGAATGAGAGGGGAAAAACTGTTTTTT | CASSYSNRMRGEKLFF
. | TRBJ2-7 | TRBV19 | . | TGTGCCAGTCAGGACACTTCCCACTCCTACGAGCAGTACTTC | CASQDTSHSYEQYF
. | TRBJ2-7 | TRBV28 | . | TGTGCCAGCAGCTCTCCCGGGACTCATACCTACGAGCAGTACTTC | CASSSPGTHTYEQYF
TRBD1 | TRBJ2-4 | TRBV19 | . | TGTGCCAGTAGTAAGGGGACAGGGTGGACCAAAAACATTCAGTACTTC | CASSKGTGWTKNIQYF
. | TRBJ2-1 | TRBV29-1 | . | TGCAGCGTTGCACAGGGTCCTTACAATGAGCAGTTCTTC | CSVAQGPYNEQFF
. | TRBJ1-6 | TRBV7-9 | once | TGTGCCAGCAGCCAAGCCAGGGTAATATCACCCCTCCACTTT | CASSQARVISPLHF
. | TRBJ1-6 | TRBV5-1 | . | TGCGCCAGCAGCTCAACTGGGGCAATGAATAATTCACCCCTCCACTTT | CASSSTGAMNNSPLHF
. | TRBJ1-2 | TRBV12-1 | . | TGTGCCAGCAGCTTGGCTGGGGACAGGGGGCGAGGCTACACCTTC | CASSLAGDRGRGYTF
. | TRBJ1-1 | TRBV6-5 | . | TGTGCCAGCAGTTACCCGAGTTTGAGAGGGCAAACTGAAGCTTTCTTT | CASSYPSLRGQTEAFF
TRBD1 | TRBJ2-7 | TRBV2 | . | TGTGCCAGCAGTGGGACAGGCTTAAGCATTGACGAGCAGTACTTC | CASSGTGLSIDEQYF
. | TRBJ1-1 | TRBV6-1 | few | TGTGCCAGCAATACGGACAGAGACACTGAAGCTTTCTTT | CASNTDRDTEAFF
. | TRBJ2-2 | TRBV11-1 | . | TGTGCCAGCTCCTATAAGCCGGTCACCGGGGAGCTGTTTTTT | CASSYKPVTGELFF
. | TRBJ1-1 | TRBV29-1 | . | TGCAGCGTTGAAGTTCTTAGGGACAAAAACACTGAAGCTTTCTTT | CSVEVLRDKNTEAFF
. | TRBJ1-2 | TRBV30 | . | TGTGCCTGGAGTGTATCTGCTAACTATGGCTACACCTTC | CAWSVSANYGYTF
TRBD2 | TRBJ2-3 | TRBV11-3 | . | TGTGCCAGCAGCTTAGTTAGCGGGGATTCAGATACGCAGTATTTT | CASSLVSGDSDTQYF
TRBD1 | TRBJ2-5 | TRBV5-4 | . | TGTGCCAGCAGCTGGACAGGAAGCCAAGAGACCCGGTACTTC | CASSWTGSQETRYF
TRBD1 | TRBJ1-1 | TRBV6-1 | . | TGTGCCAGCAGCCCGACAGGGGGCACTGAAGCTTTCTTT | CASSPTGGTEAFF
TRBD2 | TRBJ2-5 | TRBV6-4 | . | TGTGCCAGCAGTGACTCGAGACTAGCGGGAGAGACCCAGTACTTC | CASSDSRLAGETQYF
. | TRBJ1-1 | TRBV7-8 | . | TGTGCCAGCAGCTTATCCCCCTGGACAGTCGAAGCTTTCTTT | CASSLSPWTVEAFF
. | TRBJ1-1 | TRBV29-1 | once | TGCAGCGTTGAAGGCACGGGGGGAAAAACTGAAGCTTTCTTT | CSVEGTGGKTEAFF